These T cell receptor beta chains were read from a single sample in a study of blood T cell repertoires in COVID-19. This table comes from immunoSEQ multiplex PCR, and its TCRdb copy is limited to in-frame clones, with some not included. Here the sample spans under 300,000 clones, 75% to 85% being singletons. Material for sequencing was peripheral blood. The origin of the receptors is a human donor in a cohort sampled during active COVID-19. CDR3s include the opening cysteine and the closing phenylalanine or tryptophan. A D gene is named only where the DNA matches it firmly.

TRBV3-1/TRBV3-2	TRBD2	CASSQGLAGNAGELFF
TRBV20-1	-	CSAAADYEQYF
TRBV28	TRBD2	CASSSRTSGNTGELFF
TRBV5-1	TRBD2	CASSFGLDGAGELFF
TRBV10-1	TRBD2	CASSVELAGIHEQYF
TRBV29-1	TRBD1	CSVTGAGGNQPQHF
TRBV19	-	CASSNRGTDTQYF
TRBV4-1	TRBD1	CASSQPGTGRNEKLFF
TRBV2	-	CASNRRDGYTF
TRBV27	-	CASASYGSSYNEQFF
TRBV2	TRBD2	CASSEKRGRGTDTQYF
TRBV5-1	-	CASSLGGIRRDEQFF
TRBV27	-	CASSCWREDPSVGNTIYF
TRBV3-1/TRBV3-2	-	CASSQAASNQPQHF
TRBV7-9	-	CASSSTEDNVLTF
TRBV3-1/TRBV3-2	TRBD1	CASTWGQGMSPLHF
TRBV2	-	CASSFDRYQPQHF
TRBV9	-	CASSVYEGKTGELFF
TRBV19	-	CASSLLGNTEAFF
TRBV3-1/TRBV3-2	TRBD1	CASSQKFGQDYGYTF
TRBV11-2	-	CASSPMATLNNSPLHF
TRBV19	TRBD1	CASSRQGATNEKLFF
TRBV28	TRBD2	CASSFTLPLAGNEQYF